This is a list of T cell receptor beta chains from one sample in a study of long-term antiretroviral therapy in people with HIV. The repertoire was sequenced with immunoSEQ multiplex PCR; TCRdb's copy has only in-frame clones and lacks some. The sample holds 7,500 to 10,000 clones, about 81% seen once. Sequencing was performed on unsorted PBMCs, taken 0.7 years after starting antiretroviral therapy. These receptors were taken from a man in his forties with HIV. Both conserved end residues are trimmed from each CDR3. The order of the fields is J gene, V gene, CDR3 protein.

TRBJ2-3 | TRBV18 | ASYHGGAGTDTQY
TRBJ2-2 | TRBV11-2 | ASSSHSGTSTGELF
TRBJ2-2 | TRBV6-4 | ASRREAMNTGELF
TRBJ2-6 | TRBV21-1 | ASLPREVLRANVLT
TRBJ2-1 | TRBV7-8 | ASSPINEQF
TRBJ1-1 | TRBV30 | ACPGVRSEAF
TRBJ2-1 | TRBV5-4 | ASSLGGGWDNNEQF
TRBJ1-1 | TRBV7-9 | ASSLVGGSTEAF
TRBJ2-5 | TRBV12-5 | ASGLGSGSGQETQY
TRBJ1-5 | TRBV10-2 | ASSDDPWPQH
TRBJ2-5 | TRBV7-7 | ASSLRPSGHGGTQY
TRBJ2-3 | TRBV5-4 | ASSSSTDTQY
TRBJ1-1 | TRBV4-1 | ASSRSTGQGVPEAF
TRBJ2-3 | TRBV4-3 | ASSQERASGRADTQY
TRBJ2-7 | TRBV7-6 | ASSLVTSGYEQY
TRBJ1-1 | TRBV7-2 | ASSLRVAQAPNTEAF
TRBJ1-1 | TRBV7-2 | ASNTYMNTEAF
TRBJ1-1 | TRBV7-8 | ASSLRGFTEAF
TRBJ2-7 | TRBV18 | ASSPGQSYEQY
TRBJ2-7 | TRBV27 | ASNGPGTRGYEQY
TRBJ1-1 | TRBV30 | AWSEAQGGTEAF
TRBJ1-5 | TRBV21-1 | ASSKADSQPQH